These 9 T cell receptor beta chains were all obtained from the same sample, sequenced in a study of blood T cell repertoires in COVID-19. Produced via immunoSEQ multiplex PCR; TCRdb's table is partial and in-frame only. The sample shows 220,000 or so clones, approximately 90% of them seen only once. Sequencing input: peripheral blood. Every receptor here comes from a woman between 45 and 65 years old with COVID-19, enrolled during active disease.

The chain links TRBV14 to TRBJ2-3; 7 bases are a match to TRBD1. The CDR3 runs to 18 residues. CDR1 SGHDN and CDR2 FVKESK come from the germline V gene. V lost 0 bases and J lost 3; bases outside the gene matches: 12. The CDR3 region has the DNA TGTGCCAGCAGCCAAGATGGTCTGGGAACAGGGGAAACAGATACGCAGTATTTT. Residues: CASSQDGLGTGETDTQYF.

Only one count was recorded for this clone. The rearrangement joins TRBV10-2 to TRBJ1-2, with TRBD1 as a possible D gene (6 bases). The germline CDR1 and CDR2 sequences are WSHSY and SAAADI. V lost 4 bases to trimming and J lost 3 bases, with 12 bases between them. The CDR3 loop spans 14 amino acids. CDR3 DNA sequence: TGCGCCAGCAGTGTGGGGGCTTACGACTATGGCTACACCTTC. It translates to CASSVGAYDYGYTF.

This clone was observed a single time. The chain couples TRBV5-1 to TRBJ1-5; D is undetermined. Germline V gives CDR1 SGHRS, CDR2 YFSETQ. Deletions cut 1 base from V and 5 bases from J, with 13 bases between. This CDR3 is 15 amino acids long. CDR3 bases: TGCGCCAGCAGCTTGATGGGGAGCCCGGATCAGCCCCAGCATTTT. This gives the protein CASSLMGSPDQPQHF.

The chain employs TRBV6-5 and TRBJ1-1; D ambiguous. Between the trimmed V and J ends, which lost 0 bases and 0 bases, there was a span of 5 bases. CDR1 and CDR2 (germline): MNHEY, SVGAGI. The CDR3 loop spans 14 amino acids. CDR3 in amino acids: CASSYSTLNTEAFF. The CDR3 region has the DNA TGTGCCAGCAGTTACTCCACTTTGAACACTGAAGCTTTCTTT.

The chain joins TRBV2 to TRBJ1-1, with 9 positions matching TRBD1. After removal of 11 bases from V and 3 bases from J, the junction contained 10 bases not matched to a gene. From germline, CDR1 is SNHLY and CDR2 FYNNEI. CDR3 size: 14 residues. CDR3 nucleotide sequence: TGTGCCTCTAAGGGACAGGGAGAGGACACTGAAGCTTTCTTT. This sequence encodes CASKGQGEDTEAFF.

This clone was seen only once. The V and J genes are TRBV12-5 and TRBJ1-6, with D uncertain. The V end was cut by 6 bases, the J end by 10 bases, with 25 bases between. Germline assignment: CDR1 LGHNT and CDR2 FRNRAP. This CDR3 region has 17 residues. The CDR3 region has the DNA TGTGCTAGTGGCCAGGTTGTCCAGACACGGCTAAGGTCACCCCTCCACTTT. Protein: CASGQVVQTRLRSPLHF.

This clone showed up just once. The V gene is TRBV11-2, the J gene TRBJ2-3; 9 bases are a match to TRBD2. Germline V gives CDR1 SGHAT, CDR2 FQNNGV. With 5 bases clipped from V and 2 bases from J, the junction kept 8 bases outside the gene matches. The CDR3 is 16 residues long. The CDR3 sequence is CASSLGLAGITDTQYF. The CDR3 region has the DNA TGTGCCAGCAGCCTAGGGCTAGCGGGGATCACAGATACGCAGTATTTT. Combining the CDR3 with reference TRBV11-2 and TRBJ2-3 gives the whole variable domain EAGVAQSPRYKIIEKRQSVAFWCNPISGHATLYWYQQILGQGPKLLIQFQNNGVVDDSQLPKDRFSAERLKGVDSTLKIQPAKLEDSAVYLCASSLGLAGITDTQYFGPGTRLTVL.

The gene calls are TRBV4-3 and TRBJ2-2, with a weak D call TRBD1 (5 bases). The CDR3 runs 15 residues. Trimming took off 1 base at V and 6 bases at J, with 12 bases between the two ends. Per the germline V gene, CDR1 is LGHNA and CDR2 is YSLEER. CDR3 sequence (DNA): TGCGCCAGCAGCCAAGGGCTGGCCAGGGCCGGGGAGCTGTTTTTT. Translation gives CASSQGLARAGELFF.

This clone was observed once. This rearrangement joins TRBV27 to TRBJ2-1, with 10 bases identical to TRBD2. V lost 5 bases and J lost 3; bases outside the gene matches: 4. The CDR3 runs to 15 residues. The germline gives CDR1 MNHEY, CDR2 SMNVEV (reference sequence). CDR3 region: CASSALAGIYNEQFF. In DNA form, the CDR3 reads TGTGCCAGCAGTGCACTAGCGGGGATCTACAATGAGCAGTTCTTC.